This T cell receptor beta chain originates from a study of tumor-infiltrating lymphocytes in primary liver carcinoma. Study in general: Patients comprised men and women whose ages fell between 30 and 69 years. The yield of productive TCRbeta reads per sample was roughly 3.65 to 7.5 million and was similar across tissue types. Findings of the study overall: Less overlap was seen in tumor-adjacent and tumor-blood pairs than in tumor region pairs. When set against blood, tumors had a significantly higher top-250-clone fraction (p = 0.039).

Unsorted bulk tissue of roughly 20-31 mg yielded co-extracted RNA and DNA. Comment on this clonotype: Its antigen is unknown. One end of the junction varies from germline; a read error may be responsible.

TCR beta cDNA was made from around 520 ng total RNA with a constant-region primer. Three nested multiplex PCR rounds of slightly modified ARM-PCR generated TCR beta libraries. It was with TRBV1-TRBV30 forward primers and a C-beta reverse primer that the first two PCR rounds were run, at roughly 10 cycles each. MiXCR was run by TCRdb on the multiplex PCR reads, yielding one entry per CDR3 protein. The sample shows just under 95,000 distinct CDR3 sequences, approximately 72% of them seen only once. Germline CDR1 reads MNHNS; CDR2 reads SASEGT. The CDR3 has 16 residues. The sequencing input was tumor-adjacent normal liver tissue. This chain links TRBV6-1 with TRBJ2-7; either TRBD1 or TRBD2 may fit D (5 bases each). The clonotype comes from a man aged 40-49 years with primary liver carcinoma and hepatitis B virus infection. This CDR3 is CASSEAKPGRNYEQYF. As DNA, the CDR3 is TGTGCCAGCAGTGAAGCGAAGCCGGGACGGAACTACGAACAGTACTTC.